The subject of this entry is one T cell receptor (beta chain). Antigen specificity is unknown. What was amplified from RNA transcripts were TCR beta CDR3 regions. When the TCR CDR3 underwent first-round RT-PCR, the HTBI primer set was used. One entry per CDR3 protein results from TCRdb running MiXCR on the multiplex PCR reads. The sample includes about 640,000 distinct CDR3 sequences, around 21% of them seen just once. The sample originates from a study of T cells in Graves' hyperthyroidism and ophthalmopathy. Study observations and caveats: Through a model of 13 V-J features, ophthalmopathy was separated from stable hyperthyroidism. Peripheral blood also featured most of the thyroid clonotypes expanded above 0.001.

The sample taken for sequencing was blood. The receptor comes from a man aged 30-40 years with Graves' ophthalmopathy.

The CDR3 spells CASSHLTKWSSGNTIYF. The CDR3, as DNA: TGTGCCAGCAGCCACCTGACGAAGTGGAGCTCTGGAAACACCATATATTTT. The rearrangement links TRBV3-1 to TRBJ1-3; the D is unclear. Germline values: CDR1 LGHDT, CDR2 YNNKEL (reference sequence). CDR3 size: 17 residues. Between the trimmed V and J ends, which lost 3 bases and 0 bases, there was a span of 15 bases.